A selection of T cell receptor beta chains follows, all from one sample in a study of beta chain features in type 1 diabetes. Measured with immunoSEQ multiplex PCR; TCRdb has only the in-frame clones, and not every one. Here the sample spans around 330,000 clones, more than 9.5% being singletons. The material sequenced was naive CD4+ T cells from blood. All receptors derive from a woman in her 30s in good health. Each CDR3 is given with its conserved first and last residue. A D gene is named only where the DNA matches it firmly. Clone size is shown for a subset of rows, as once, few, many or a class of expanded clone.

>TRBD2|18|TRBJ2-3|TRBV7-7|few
CASSSKPRASGFTDTQYF
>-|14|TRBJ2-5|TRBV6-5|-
CASSYSRRRETQYF
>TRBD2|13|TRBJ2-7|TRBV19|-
CASSITREGEQYF
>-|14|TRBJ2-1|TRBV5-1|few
CASSEGDAYNEQFF
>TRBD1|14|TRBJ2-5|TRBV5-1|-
CASSLGQDQETQYF
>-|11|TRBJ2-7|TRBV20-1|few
CSAPTGREQYF
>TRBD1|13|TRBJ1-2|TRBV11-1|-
CASSVDRERGYTF
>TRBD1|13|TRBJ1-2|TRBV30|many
CAWSGGQVYGYTF
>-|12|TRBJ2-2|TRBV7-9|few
CASSLPAGELFF
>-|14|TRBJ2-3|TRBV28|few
CASSFGQYTDTQYF
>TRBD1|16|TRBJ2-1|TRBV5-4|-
CASSLVVGTGDVGQFF
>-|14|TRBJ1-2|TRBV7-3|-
CASSLERSNYGYTF
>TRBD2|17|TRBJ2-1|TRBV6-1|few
CASSQGTSGTKRNEQFF
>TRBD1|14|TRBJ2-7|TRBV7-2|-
CASSLATGGYEQYF
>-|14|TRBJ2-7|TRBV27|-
CASSSTGSSYEQYF
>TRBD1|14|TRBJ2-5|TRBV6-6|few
CASSHRQGQETQYF
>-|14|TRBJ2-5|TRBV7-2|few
CASSWRGRQETQYF
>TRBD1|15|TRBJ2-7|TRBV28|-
CASSTAGTGVLEQYF